The 32 T cell receptor beta chains reported below all come from one sample, sequenced in a study of T cells of healthy individuals. TCRdb independently ran MiXCR on the 5' RACE reads; one entry per CDR3 protein. This sample has fewer than 90,000 distinct CDR3 sequences, with approximately 4.7% found just once. The origin of the receptors is a female donor in good health.

This clonotype was counted many times. V gene TRBV7-9 combines with J gene TRBJ1-1, with 7 bases that match TRBD1. V lost 2 bases and J lost 1; bases outside the gene matches: 4. Germline CDR1 reads SEHNR; CDR2 reads FQNEAQ (reference sequence). This CDR3 spans 15 amino acids. As DNA, the CDR3 is TGTGCCAGCAGCTTAACAGGGGCGCGGAACACTGAAGCTTTCTTT. Its translation is CASSLTGARNTEAFF.

This clonotype was counted many times. This chain uses TRBV14 with TRBJ1-4, with D perhaps matching TRBD1 (5 bases). The CDR3 has 16 residues. Trimming stripped 1 base from V and 4 bases from J, with 13 bases between. CDR1 is SGHDN and CDR2 is FVKESK in the germline V gene. The CDR3 sequence: CASSQGLTDYNEKLFF. CDR3 DNA sequence: TGTGCCAGCAGCCAAGGGCTGACAGACTATAATGAAAAACTGTTTTTT.

This clonotype was observed at least ten times. The chain couples TRBV6-5 to TRBJ1-5, with D unresolved. The CDR3 length is 14 residues. Trimming removed 5 bases at V and 6 bases at J, with 14 bases between. Per the germline V gene, CDR1 is MNHEY and CDR2 is SVGAGI. The CDR3 protein is CASSRSERVQPQHF. CDR3 coding DNA: TGTGCCAGCAGTCGTAGCGAGAGGGTTCAGCCCCAGCATTTT.

The V and J genes are TRBV18 and TRBJ1-2, with D unresolved. The germline V and J ends were trimmed by 3 bases and 4 bases, with 6 bases remaining between them. Per the germline V gene, CDR1 is KGHSH and CDR2 is LQKENI. The CDR3 spans 12 residues. The CDR3 nucleotides read TGTGCCAGCTCACCTGACCTCTATGGCTACACCTTC. This gives the protein CASSPDLYGYTF.

The J gene is TRBJ2-7, the V gene TRBV4-2; D call uncertain. V lost 1 base, J lost 6 bases, and 22 bases lay in between. The CDR3 loop spans 17 amino acids. CDR1 is LGHNA and CDR2 is YNFKEQ in the germline V gene. CDR3 loop: CASSQAHQPYSRVEQYF. CDR3 DNA sequence: TGTGCCAGCAGCCAAGCGCACCAACCCTACAGCCGCGTCGAGCAGTACTTC.

This clonotype was detected many times. The rearrangement links TRBV10-3 to TRBJ2-3; TRBD2 matches at 9 bases. V trimming: 8 bases; J trimming: 5 bases; junction bases outside the gene matches: 5. The CDR3 extends over 13 amino acids. The V gene's germline CDR1 is ENHRY and CDR2 SYGVKD. CDR3 sequence (DNA): TGTGCCATCTCGCGGGAGGGCCAAGATACGCAGTATTTT. This sequence encodes CAISREGQDTQYF.

Regarding this clonotype: This may stem from a read error, because a much larger clone lies one nucleotide away. The rearrangement links TRBV5-5 to TRBJ2-7; tentatively, D is TRBD1 or TRBD2 (5 bases each). The length of the CDR3 is 14 residues. Germline V lookup: CDR1 SGHKS, CDR2 YYEKEE (reference sequence). In DNA form, the CDR3 reads TGTGCCAGCAGCCACCGGGACGGCTGGTACGAGCAGTGCTTC. This translates into CASSHRDGWYEQCF.

This clonotype came up many times. The chain recombines TRBV15 with TRBJ2-1, with D perhaps matching TRBD2 (6 bases). Germline-derived CDR1 and CDR2 are LNHNV and YYDKDF (reference sequence). The CDR3 is 15 residues long. V was shortened by 3 bases and J by 3 bases, with 12 bases between the two germline ends. CDR3: CATSRASTSYNEQFF. Written as DNA, the CDR3 is TGTGCCACCAGCAGGGCCTCGACTAGCTACAATGAGCAGTTCTTC.

There are many counts of this clonotype. The chain links TRBV7-9 to TRBJ2-7, with 9 bases identical to TRBD1. CDR1 and CDR2 from the germline V gene are SEHNR and FQNEAQ (reference sequence). CDR3 length equals 15 residues. With V trimmed by 4 bases and J by 1 base, 5 bases remained unmatched. CDR3 sequence: CASSSGTGLSYEQYF. The CDR3 DNA reads TGTGCCAGCAGCTCAGGGACAGGGCTTTCCTACGAGCAGTACTTC.

This clonotype was recorded many times. V gene TRBV28 combines with J gene TRBJ2-3, with TRBD2 identical over 8 bases. V trimming: 6 bases; J trimming: 2 bases; junction bases outside the gene matches: 7. From germline, CDR1 is MDHEN and CDR2 SYDVKM. The CDR3 runs 15 residues. CDR3 coding DNA: TGTGCCAGCAGACCACTAGCGGAACTCACAGATACGCAGTATTTT. It is translated as CASRPLAELTDTQYF.

This chain joins TRBV5-4 and TRBJ2-7; D may match TRBD1 or TRBD2 (5 bases each). V lost 4 bases to trimming and J lost 7 bases, with 12 bases between them. This CDR3 comprises 12 residues. The germline V gene has CDR1 SGHNT and CDR2 YYREEE (reference sequence). CDR3: CASSRGEGEQYF. The CDR3 region has the DNA TGTGCCAGCAGCCGAGGGGAAGGAGAGCAGTACTTC.

This clonotype has more than one count but fewer than ten. The CDR3 spells CASSLFGAQFF. As DNA, the CDR3 is TGTGCCAGCAGTTTATTCGGGGCCCAGTTCTTC. The chain employs TRBV12-3 or TRBV12-4 and TRBJ2-5; perhaps D is TRBD1 or TRBD2 (5 bases each). Near its end, the DNA agrees better with TRBJ2-1, so the J call may be wrong. This CDR3 has 11 residues.

This clonotype was counted ten times or more. The chain combines TRBV7-2 with TRBJ1-4; D is uncertain. Germline CDR1 is SGHTA and CDR2 is FQGNSA. V gave up 2 bases and J gave up 5 bases, with 9 bases separating them. The CDR3 sequence is 14 residues long. The CDR3 reads CASSLSYTNEKLFF. The CDR3 DNA sequence: TGTGCCAGCAGCTTATCCTATACGAATGAAAAACTGTTTTTT.

This clonotype was seen a handful of times. V and J are TRBV12-3 or TRBV12-4 and TRBJ2-7; 9 bases match TRBD2. This CDR3 is 14 amino acids long. J lost 4 bases, V lost 3 bases, and 4 bases had no gene match. DNA for the CDR3: TGTGCCAGCAGTTTCGGGCTAGCGGGGTACGAGCAGTACTTC. It specifies CASSFGLAGYEQYF.

This clonotype was found a few times. This CDR3 reads CASSPRGTGSYEQYF. Here the CDR3 DNA reads TGTGCCAGCTCACCACGCGGGACAGGGTCCTACGAGCAGTACTTC. V usage is TRBV18 and J usage is TRBJ2-7; 9 bases match TRBD1. The CDR3 contains 15 residues. The germline gives CDR1 KGHSH, CDR2 LQKENI. The V gene end was trimmed by 1 base and the J gene end by 1 base; junction bases not matched to a gene: 2.

The sample holds a few counts of this clonotype. The chain has TRBV12-3 or TRBV12-4 and TRBJ1-2, with D perhaps matching TRBD1 (5 bases). The CDR3 covers 13 residues. Trimming took 7 bases from V and 5 from J, leaving 14 bases between them. CDR3 residues: CASTLGGGYGYTF. DNA for the CDR3: TGTGCCAGCACCCTTGGGGGGGGATATGGCTACACCTTC.

This clonotype was observed many times. The chain employs TRBV18 and TRBJ2-1; 7 bases line up with TRBD1. V trimming: 3 bases; J trimming: 5 bases; junction bases outside the gene matches: 1. CDR1 KGHSH and CDR2 LQKENI come from the germline V gene. This CDR3 is built from 13 residues. For the CDR3, the DNA is TGTGCCAGCTCACCTGGGACAGACAATGAGCAGTTCTTC. Its translation is CASSPGTDNEQFF.

This clonotype showed up many times. This chain uses TRBV20-1 with TRBJ1-2; D is ambiguous. The CDR3 has 11 residues. Trimming stripped 0 bases from V and 7 bases from J, with 6 bases between. Per germline, CDR1 DFQATT and CDR2 SNEGSKA (reference sequence). CDR3 nucleotides: TGCAGTGCTAGAGATCGAATTGGCTACACCTTC. It encodes CSARDRIGYTF.

This clonotype appeared a few times. V is TRBV4-2 and J is TRBJ2-3, with D tentatively TRBD1 or TRBD2 (5 bases each). V dropped 3 bases and J dropped 2 bases, with 12 bases sitting between them. This CDR3 is 15 amino acids long. Germline-derived CDR1 and CDR2 are LGHNA and YNFKEQ. Here the CDR3 reads CASSQEDTNTDTQYF. CDR3 DNA sequence: TGTGCCAGCAGCCAGGAGGACACCAACACAGATACGCAGTATTTT.

This clonotype was detected many times. The V gene is TRBV9, the J gene TRBJ1-6, with D possibly matching TRBD1 (5 bases). This CDR3 is built from 14 residues. Trimming took 0 bases from V and 6 from J, leaving 7 bases between them. Per the germline V gene, CDR1 is SGDLS and CDR2 is YYNGEE. CDR3 residues: CASSVVDINSPLHF. In DNA, the CDR3 is TGTGCCAGCAGCGTAGTGGACATTAATTCACCCCTCCACTTT.

This chain uses TRBV4-1 with TRBJ2-1, with 9 nucleotides matching TRBD2. V lost 3 bases to trimming and J lost 5 bases; unmatched junction nucleotides: 5. Germline V lookup: CDR1 MGHRA, CDR2 YSYEKL. This CDR3 region has 15 residues. CDR3 residues: CASSHLAGVNNEQFF. The CDR3 DNA reads as TGCGCCAGCAGCCATTTAGCGGGAGTAAACAATGAGCAGTTCTTC.

The chain is built from TRBV20-1 and TRBJ2-3, with a tentative D call TRBD2 (6 bases). CDR3 length: 15 residues. CDR1 and CDR2 (germline): DFQATT, SNEGSKA (reference sequence). Trimming left V 0 bases short and J 1 base short, with 11 bases between. The CDR3 sequence: CSARDGGMGTDTQYF. As DNA, the CDR3 is TGCAGTGCTAGAGACGGCGGGATGGGCACAGATACGCAGTATTTT.

Comments on this clonotype: A read error may be the cause here, since a much bigger clone is one base away. The J gene is TRBJ2-3, the V gene TRBV5-1; 7 nucleotides agree with TRBD1. Looked up from germline, CDR1 is SGHRS and CDR2 is YFSETQ. The CDR3 is 15 amino acids. CDR3 in amino acids: CASGLALGQSDTQYF. The CDR3 region has the DNA TGCGCCAGCGGCTTGGCCCTGGGACAGTCAGATACGCAGTATTTT. The whole variable domain, filled in from reference TRBV5-1 and TRBJ2-3, reads KAGVTQTPRYLIKTRGQQVTLSCSPISGHRSVSWYQQTPGQGLQFLFEYFSETQRNKGNFPGRFSGRQFSNSRSEMNVSTLELGDSALYLCASGLALGQSDTQYFGPGTRLTVL.

There are many counts of this clonotype. The chain uses TRBV7-2 and TRBJ2-1, with D hard to call. Trimming pared 1 base from V and 5 bases from J, leaving 9 bases between. CDR1 SGHTA and CDR2 FQGNSA come from the germline V gene. This CDR3 is built from 14 residues. DNA of the CDR3: TGTGCCAGCAGCTTAGTTCGCAGAAACAATGAGCAGTTCTTC. Translated: CASSLVRRNNEQFF. Based on the CDR3 plus reference TRBV7-2 and TRBJ2-1, the full variable domain is GAGVSQSPSNKVTEKGKDVELRCDPISGHTALYWYRQSLGQGLEFLIYFQGNSAPDKSGLPSDRFSAERTGGSVSTLTIQRTQQEDSAVYLCASSLVRRNNEQFFGPGTRLTVL.

This clonotype appeared many times. This chain connects TRBV6-5 to TRBJ2-7; a weak D match, TRBD2 (7 bases). CDR1 is MNHEY, CDR2 SVGAGI, per germline. The germline V and J ends were trimmed by 8 bases and 4 bases, with 21 bases remaining between them. CDR3 length: 15 residues. The DNA of the CDR3 is TGTGCCAGCGGGGAGGGGACACCTACTTGGTACGAGCAGTACTTC. This codes for CASGEGTPTWYEQYF.

Ten or more counts support this clonotype. The chain employs TRBV6-4 and TRBJ2-1; D perhaps matches TRBD2 (5 bases). There are 14 residues in the CDR3. Germline CDR1 MRHNA, CDR2 SNTAGT. Deletions cut 4 bases from V and 4 bases from J, with 11 bases between. This CDR3 is CASSAGLGYNEQFF. The CDR3 DNA follows: TGTGCCAGCAGTGCCGGACTCGGATACAATGAGCAGTTCTTC.

This clonotype was observed at least ten times. This chain links TRBV20-1 with TRBJ1-4, with a weak D call TRBD1 (5 bases). V lost 5 bases to trimming and J lost 3 bases, with 13 bases between them. The CDR3 sequence is 14 residues long. Germline values: CDR1 DFQATT, CDR2 SNEGSKA (reference sequence). The CDR3 DNA is TGCAGTGCTCTTGGGATAGGGGCTAATGAAAAACTGTTTTTT. Residues: CSALGIGANEKLFF.

The table lists this clonotype with a few counts. This rearrangement joins TRBV20-1 to TRBJ2-2; 9 nucleotides align to TRBD2. V lost 5 bases and J lost 1; bases outside the gene matches: 5. Germline assignment: CDR1 DFQATT and CDR2 SNEGSKA (reference sequence). The CDR3 length is 15 residues. The CDR3 DNA sequence: TGCAGTGCTTCGCTAGCGGGGTTGAACACCGGGGAGCTGTTTTTT. Amino acid sequence: CSASLAGLNTGELFF.

As regards this clonotype: Just one base apart from a much larger clone, this may be a read error. Likely a read error: the CDR3 ends without its conserved phenylalanine or tryptophan. The J gene is TRBJ1-2, the V gene TRBV28; perhaps TRBD1 as D (5 bases). Germline V gene sequence: CDR1 MDHEN, CDR2 SYDVKM. CDR3 length: 12 amino acids. Deletions cut 3 bases from V and 8 bases from J, with 10 bases between. The CDR3 bases are TGTGCCAGCAGTTTTGATGGGGGAGGCTACACCCTC. Translation: CASSFDGGGYTL.

This clonotype came up a few times. The chain recombines TRBV7-2 with TRBJ2-7; D might be TRBD1 or TRBD2, each matching 5 bases. Trimming removed 1 base from V and 3 bases from J, with 10 bases in between. The CDR3 totals 14 residues. CDR1 SGHTA and CDR2 FQGNSA come from the germline V gene. The CDR3 protein is CASSLGVGGYEQYF. CDR3 DNA: TGTGCCAGCAGCTTAGGCGTTGGGGGCTACGAGCAGTACTTC.

This clonotype showed up many times. J is TRBJ1-5 and V is TRBV28; D is possibly TRBD1 (5 bases). Trimming pared 7 bases from V and 3 bases from J, leaving 19 bases between. The CDR3 length is 16 residues. Looked up from germline, CDR1 is MDHEN and CDR2 is SYDVKM. In DNA, the CDR3 is TGTGCCAGCAACCCCGGTGACAGAACTTACAATCAGCCCCAGCATTTT. Amino acid sequence: CASNPGDRTYNQPQHF.

This clonotype was seen only a few times. V gene TRBV20-1 combines with J gene TRBJ1-1; 7 bases are shared with TRBD1. Germline V lookup: CDR1 DFQATT, CDR2 SNEGSKA (reference sequence). V lost 5 bases to trimming and J lost 7 bases; unmatched junction nucleotides: 4. The CDR3 has 11 residues. The CDR3 is CSAGDSVEAFF. The DNA for the CDR3 is TGCAGTGCTGGGGACAGTGTTGAAGCTTTCTTT.